The TCR beta chain described here comes from a study of OX40 agonist ivuxolimab in advanced cancers. The method was immunoSEQ multiplex PCR; TCRdb's version includes in-frame clones alone and lacks a portion of them. This sample yields approximately 82,000 clones, of which 88% are seen a single time; roughly 4.5% belongs to the top ten. V shed 11 bases and J 1 base; nucleotides not matched to a gene: 7. This CDR3 contains 13 residues. Germline CDR1 MNHEY, CDR2 SVGAGI. The V gene is TRBV6-5, the J gene TRBJ1-1, with 7 positions matching TRBD1. This specimen consisted of CD4+ or CD8+ T cells sorted from blood, obtained in a trial of the OX40 agonist ivuxolimab. The sequence derives from an adult with an advanced solid tumor such as melanoma, head and neck, liver or kidney cancer. CDR3 region: CAAWDRQNTEAFF. CDR3 DNA: TGTGCCGCCTGGGACAGACAGAACACTGAAGCTTTCTTT.